This T cell receptor (beta chain) was captured in a study of cytomegalovirus exposure and HLA in healthy donors. Measured with immunoSEQ multiplex PCR; TCRdb has only the in-frame clones, and not every one. The top ten clones hold more than 1% of a sample with approximately 200,000 clones, around nine tenths of them seen once. After removal of 0 bases from V and 6 bases from J, the junction contained 14 bases not matched to a gene. This CDR3 contains 18 residues. The germline V gene encodes CDR1 LGHNT and CDR2 FRNRAP. This clone was recorded once. Specimen: PBMCs. The rearrangement uses TRBV12-5 and TRBJ1-5; TRBD1 agrees at 7 bases. This TCR was recovered from a woman aged 18-29 years in good health and CMV-seronegative. The CDR3 sequence: CASGLVMRAGGPIQPQHF. CDR3 nucleotide sequence: TGTGCTAGTGGTTTGGTAATGAGGGCAGGGGGACCTATTCAGCCCCAGCATTTT.